This T cell receptor (beta chain) was recovered during a study of OX40 agonist ivuxolimab in advanced cancers. As for the study more broadly: Ivuxolimab was an agonistic, fully human IgG2 monoclonal antibody directed against OX40 (CD134), a costimulatory receptor. The monotherapy dose-escalation portion (N of about 52 patients) of the phase I ivuxolimab trial is reported in the paper. The purpose of peripheral TCRbeta sequencing was to test whether ivuxolimab changed TCR sequence diversity and led to clonal T-cell expansion. In the dose-escalation cohort, approximately 80% of patients were male, and the mean age was roughly 60 years with a range of about 20 to 79. Prior anti-PD-1, anti-PD-L1 or anti-CTLA-4 therapy was permitted, and approximately 42% of dose-escalation patients had received checkpoint inhibitors. Partial responses occurred in three dose-escalation patients: two with cutaneous melanoma and one with hepatocellular carcinoma. Of the approximately 54 patients in dose escalation, about 20 had hepatocellular carcinoma, about 15 had melanoma, 9 had renal cell carcinoma and 9 had head and neck cancer. Intravenous ivuxolimab was administered to patients every 2 weeks at six dose levels: 0.01, 0.1, 0.3, 1.5, 3 and 10 mg/kg.

Turning to this clone: What antigen it recognizes has not been identified. It has no much larger one-base neighbor in the sample; base qualities were not kept.

Genomic DNA was extracted from sorted cells for sequencing of the TCRbeta CDR3 region. The immunoSEQ Assay was used to sequence the TCRbeta CDR3 regions. Not all clones reach the TCRdb copy of this immuneACCESS table, which keeps in-frame sequences only. Checked studies attribute under half of the gap to unresolved V genes and leave the rest unexplained. This sample comprises 75,000 to 95,000 clones, approximately 86% of them detected only once. The ten top clones hold roughly 2.4% of the sample. Patients with autoimmune disease history or receiving systemic immunosuppression were excluded from the trial. In every dose cohort, peripheral blood was drawn for TCR sequencing at baseline, cycle 4 day 1, and cycle 7 day 1. Samples came from an open-label, multicenter, first-in-human phase I dose-escalation trial of ivuxolimab. Adults with locally advanced or metastatic melanoma, renal cell, hepatocellular, or head and neck squamous cell carcinoma were enrolled in the trial. CD4+ and CD8+ T cells were sorted separately from peripheral blood before TCR sequencing.

The paper's findings and limits, for the study overall: In partial responders in the 0.1-3.0 mg/kg groups, normalized peripheral clonal expansion was found to be among the lowest, especially among CD8+ T cells. Low levels of normalized T-cell clonal expansion were also shown by some nonresponding patients. After ivuxolimab, expanded clones were on average more numerous among CD8+ T cells than among CD4+ T cells. At doses of 0.1 to 3.0 mg/kg, clonal expansion of both CD4+ and CD8+ blood T cells was observed from baseline to week 6. The antigen specificity of the peripheral T cells that underwent clonal expansion was not determined.

Sequences LNHNV (CDR1) and YYDKDF (CDR2) are obtained from the germline V gene (reference sequence). The CDR3 goes from the cysteine to the phenylalanine over 16 residues. Just the 48-base CDR3 DNA is kept, in frame starting at base 1. V loses 0 bases of germline sequence and J loses 1 base, and the interval between the two ends is 9 bases. The chain was built from TRBV15 and TRBJ2-2, and TRBD1 may be the D gene, going by 5 matching bases. The input for sequencing was CD4+ or CD8+ T cells sorted from blood, taken in a trial of the OX40 agonist ivuxolimab. The source of this sequence is an adult with an advanced solid tumor such as melanoma, head and neck, liver or kidney cancer. Read as DNA, the sequence is TGTGCCACCAGCAGAGAAGGGGTAGGGAACACCGGGGAGCTGTTTTTT. This gives the protein CATSREGVGNTGELFF.